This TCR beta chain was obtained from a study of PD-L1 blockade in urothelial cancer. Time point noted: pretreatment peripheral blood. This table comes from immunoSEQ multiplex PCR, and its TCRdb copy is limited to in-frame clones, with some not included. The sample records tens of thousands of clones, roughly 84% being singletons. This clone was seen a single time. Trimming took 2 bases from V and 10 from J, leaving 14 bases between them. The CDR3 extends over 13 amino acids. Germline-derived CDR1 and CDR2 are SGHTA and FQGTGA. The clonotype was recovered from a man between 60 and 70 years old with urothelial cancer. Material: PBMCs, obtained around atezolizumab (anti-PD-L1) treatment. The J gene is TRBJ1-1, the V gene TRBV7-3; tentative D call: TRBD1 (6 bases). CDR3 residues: CASSLLRGDRAFF. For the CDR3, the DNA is TGTGCCAGCAGCTTACTCAGGGGAGATAGAGCTTTCTTT.